This entry features one T cell receptor (beta chain) sequence. The antigen remains unidentified. Across several immunoSEQ plates, the genomic DNA of each subset was split evenly. The method was immunoSEQ multiplex PCR; TCRdb's version includes in-frame clones alone and lacks a portion of them. Of roughly 2.4 million clones listed, approximately 96% are singletons. This entry comes from a study of shared clonotypes between healthy human individuals. Study in general: CD4 naive cells filled three plates per donor, CD4 memory three, CD8 naive two and CD8 memory one. Findings and caveats of the study: The donor pool, a small one, limited the genetic and exposure-history diversity represented. Clonotype sharing among donors likely depends on sequencing depth.

Trimming stripped 0 bases from V and 4 bases from J, with 10 bases between. CDR3 length: 16 residues. CDR1 and CDR2 (germline): SEHNR, FQNEAQ (reference sequence). The sequencing sample was made of naive CD4+ T cells sorted from blood. Subset noted: CD45RA+ positively selected. The source of this sequence is a man aged 18 to 30 in good health. The rearrangement links TRBV7-9 to TRBJ1-6; TRBD1 is a possible D gene (5 bases). CDR3 nucleotides: TGTGCCAGCAGCTTAGCAGGGGTAGTTTATAATTCACCCCTCCACTTT. Its protein product is CASSLAGVVYNSPLHF.